This T cell receptor (beta chain) was retrieved from a study of tumor-infiltrating lymphocytes in oesophageal squamous cell carcinoma. By share, this clonotype counts as medium-sized. Each CDR3 protein is one row after TCRdb ran MiXCR on the PCR reads. The sample lists around 19,000 distinct CDR3 sequences; around two fifths were seen once. Sequences were obtained from normal esophageal tissue next to the tumor. The clonotype comes from a female donor with esophageal squamous cell carcinoma.

The CDR3 DNA sequence: TGTGCCAGCAGCTTACACACTGAAGCTTTCTTT. Its protein product is CASSLHTEAFF. The rearrangement links TRBV7-2 to TRBJ1-1; D not certain. The CDR3 extends over 11 amino acids. Germline V gives CDR1 SGHTA, CDR2 FQGNSA. V shed 2 bases and J shed 3 bases, with 1 base lying between them. The full variable domain, with the rest looked up from reference TRBV7-2 and TRBJ1-1, is GAGVSQSPSNKVTEKGKDVELRCDPISGHTALYWYRQSLGQGLEFLIYFQGNSAPDKSGLPSDRFSAERTGGSVSTLTIQRTQQEDSAVYLCASSLHTEAFFGQGTRLTVV.